The 4 T cell receptor beta chains given below trace back to one sample, sequenced in a study of cytomegalovirus exposure and HLA in healthy donors. 13 Jbeta primers and 60 Vbeta primers were used for the PCR. Profiled with immunoSEQ multiplex PCR; TCRdb holds only in-frame clones, not every one. Among 60,000 or so clones, about 90% were seen once, and the ten largest hold about 1.4%. The source material was PBMCs. These receptors came from a young man in good health and CMV-seropositive.

The rearrangement joins TRBV19 to TRBJ2-7; 12 bases line up with TRBD1. The CDR3 extends over 15 amino acids. Per the germline V gene, CDR1 is LNHDA and CDR2 is SQIVND (reference sequence). Germline trimming cut 4 bases from V and 5 bases from J; bases unmatched to any gene: 6. The CDR3 sequence is CASSTLGTGGHEQYF. The CDR3 DNA follows: TGTGCCAGTAGTACCCTCGGGACAGGGGGCCACGAGCAGTACTTC.

This clone appeared a single time. Germline is not matched at one junction end, which may reflect a read error. The chain has TRBV7-9 and TRBJ1-6; weak D call: TRBD1 (5 bases). The CDR3 consists of 12 residues. The germline CDR1 and CDR2 sequences are SEHNR and FQNEAQ (reference sequence). CDR3 coding DNA: TGTTCCAGCAGCGGACAAAATTCACCCCTCCACTTT. It codes for CSSSGQNSPLHF.

The V call is TRBV5-1, the J call TRBJ2-7, with 9 bases aligning to TRBD1. This CDR3 is built from 14 residues. Losses at the gene ends were 4 bases for V and 2 bases for J; bases not matched to a gene: 4. In germline, CDR1 is SGHRS, CDR2 YFSETQ. This CDR3 is CASSATGGPYEQYF. For the CDR3, the DNA is TGCGCCAGCAGCGCAACAGGGGGCCCCTACGAGCAGTACTTC.

The chain employs TRBV19 and TRBJ2-5, with a weak D call TRBD1 (6 bases). The CDR3 covers 14 residues. V was pared by 0 bases and J by 6 bases, with 11 bases between. Per germline, CDR1 LNHDA and CDR2 SQIVND (reference sequence). CDR3: CASSIDWGRKTQYF. In DNA form, the CDR3 reads TGTGCCAGTAGTATAGATTGGGGGCGGAAGACCCAGTACTTC.